The 16 T cell receptor beta chains reported below all come from one sample, sequenced in a study of cytomegalovirus exposure and HLA in healthy donors. PCR amplification relied on 60 Vbeta primers (plus 13 Jbeta primers). Profiling relied on immunoSEQ multiplex PCR, and the TCRdb table lists in-frame clones only, not all of them. In the table there are 70,000 to 85,000 clones, more than 50% of which are singletons. Input material: PBMCs. The receptors derive from a male donor in good health and CMV-seropositive.

This chain joins TRBV13 and TRBJ2-5; TRBD1 is a possible D gene (5 bases). Germline V gene data show CDR1 as PRHDT and CDR2 as FYEKMQ (reference sequence). The V end lost 1 base, the J end lost 2 bases, and 8 bases lay between the germline ends. The CDR3 is 14 residues long. The CDR3 bases are TGTGCCAGCAGCTTAGAGACAGAACAAGAGACCCAGTACTTC. Translated, it gives CASSLETEQETQYF. The full variable domain, completed using reference TRBV13 and TRBJ2-5, is AAGVIQSPRHLIKEKRETATLKCYPIPRHDTVYWYQQGPGQDPQFLISFYEKMQSDKGSIPDRFSAQQFSDYHSELNMSSLELGDSALYFCASSLETEQETQYFGPGTRLLVL.

This chain uses TRBV18 with TRBJ1-2; D is undetermined. Germline lookup yields CDR1 KGHSH and CDR2 LQKENI. V was trimmed by 6 bases and J by 8 bases, leaving 19 bases between them. This CDR3 has 14 amino acids. The chain's CDR3 is CASSSVAVSEGYTF. DNA for the CDR3: TGTGCCAGCTCCTCTGTGGCGGTCTCAGAGGGCTACACCTTC.

V usage is TRBV19 and J usage is TRBJ1-4; 7 positions match TRBD1. Germline V gene lookup returns CDR1 LNHDA and CDR2 SQIVND (reference sequence). CDR3 length: 15 amino acids. The V and J ends lost 4 bases and 7 bases, in that order; junction bases with no gene match: 9. The CDR3 region has the DNA TGTGCCAGTAGTAAACAGGGGAGCAGACCTGAAAAACTGTTTTTT. It specifies CASSKQGSRPEKLFF.

The rearrangement uses TRBV14 and TRBJ1-1; D is possibly TRBD1 (5 bases). This CDR3 spans 14 amino acids. V dropped 3 bases and J dropped 0 bases, with 8 bases sitting between them. The germline CDR1 and CDR2 sequences are SGHDN and FVKESK. This CDR3 reads CASSQDTLNTEAFF. In DNA form, the CDR3 reads TGTGCCAGCAGCCAGGACACTCTGAACACTGAAGCTTTCTTT.

There are a few counts of this clone. The rearrangement links TRBV19 to TRBJ1-2; D gene ambiguous. Germline CDR1 is LNHDA and CDR2 is SQIVND (reference sequence). V lost 4 bases and J 8 bases, leaving 17 bases between the germline ends. The CDR3 is made up of 14 amino acids. The CDR3 sequence is CASSSTRGSDGYTF. The CDR3 bases are TGTGCCAGTAGTAGTACAAGAGGGAGCGACGGCTACACCTTC.

This clone appeared a few times. Here the CDR3 reads CASSIAGGAAETQYF. The CDR3 DNA reads as TGTGCCAGCAGTATAGCGGGGGGGGCCGCGGAGACCCAGTACTTC. The gene calls are TRBV28 and TRBJ2-5; 11 bases map to TRBD2. The germline V gene has CDR1 MDHEN and CDR2 SYDVKM. Trimming at V came to 5 bases and at J to 5 bases, leaving 7 bases not matched to a gene. The CDR3 sequence is 15 residues long.

V usage is TRBV30 and J usage is TRBJ2-1, with 11 bases matching TRBD2. Trimming removed 3 bases from V and 7 bases from J; junction bases left unmatched: 5. CDR1 is GTSNPN and CDR2 is SVGIG in the germline V gene (reference sequence). The CDR3 covers 14 residues. The CDR3 DNA follows: TGTGCCTGGAGGACTAGCGGGACGTGGAATGAGCAGTTCTTC. This sequence encodes CAWRTSGTWNEQFF.

V usage is TRBV28 and J usage is TRBJ2-5, with TRBD1 identical over 7 bases. The CDR3 is made up of 14 amino acids. Trimming cost V 6 bases and J 3 bases; bases outside gene matches: 7. Germline CDR1 and CDR2: MDHEN and SYDVKM. The CDR3 region has the DNA TGTGCCAGCAGGCTTTCAGGGGGAGAAGAGACCCAGTACTTC. Residues: CASRLSGGEETQYF.

The V gene is TRBV15, the J gene TRBJ1-2; 7 bases agree with TRBD1. From germline, CDR1 is LNHNV and CDR2 YYDKDF (reference sequence). The CDR3 is 16 amino acids. J lost 2 bases, V lost 1 base, and 7 bases had no gene match. CDR3 DNA sequence: TGTGCCACCAGCAGAGCTTTGGGGACAGCGAACTATGGCTACACCTTC. Translating it yields CATSRALGTANYGYTF.

J is TRBJ1-2 and V is TRBV29-1; D might be TRBD1 (5 bases). The V gene's germline CDR1 is SQVTM and CDR2 ANQGSEA. V was cut by 4 bases and J by 4 bases, with 13 bases left in between. The CDR3 runs to 13 residues. The DNA for the CDR3 is TGCAGCGTTGGGGGCCGGATAGGCTATGGCTACACCTTC. It encodes CSVGGRIGYGYTF.

The chain links TRBV18 to TRBJ2-1; a weak D match, TRBD2 (6 bases). The V gene lost 2 bases and the J gene lost 6 bases, with 11 bases spanning the gap. The CDR3 totals 14 residues. Looked up from germline, CDR1 is KGHSH and CDR2 is LQKENI. CDR3 region: CASSPRREGNEQFF. The CDR3 region has the DNA TGTGCCAGCTCACCAAGGAGGGAAGGCAATGAGCAGTTCTTC. Complete variable domain (other parts from reference TRBV18 and TRBJ2-1): NAGVMQNPRHLVRRRGQEARLRCSPMKGHSHVYWYRQLPEEGLKFMVYLQKENIIDESGMPKERFSAEFPKEGPSILRIQQVVRGDSAAYFCASSPRREGNEQFFGPGTRLTVL.

The chain couples TRBV30 to TRBJ1-2; no clear D. This CDR3 comprises 13 residues. V dropped 0 bases and J dropped 8 bases, with 13 bases sitting between them. Per germline, CDR1 GTSNPN and CDR2 SVGIG (reference sequence). The DNA for the CDR3 is TGTGCCTGGAGTGTACAACTGGAGGGCGGCTACACCTTC. As protein: CAWSVQLEGGYTF.

This clone was seen only once. The chain joins TRBV5-8 to TRBJ2-5, with 7 bases aligning to TRBD1. The CDR3 is made up of 15 amino acids. Per the germline V gene, CDR1 is SGHTS and CDR2 is YDEGEE. After removal of 0 bases from V and 4 bases from J, the junction contained 6 bases not matched to a gene. CDR3 protein: CASSLGQGVRETQYF. CDR3 sequence (DNA): TGTGCCAGCAGCTTGGGGCAGGGGGTCAGAGAGACCCAGTACTTC. Using reference TRBV5-8 and TRBJ2-5 for the parts outside the CDR3, the full variable domain is EAGVTQSPTHLIKTRGQQATLRCSPISGHTSVYWYQQALGLGLQFLLWYDEGEERNRGNFPPRFSGRQFPNYSSELNVNALELEDSALYLCASSLGQGVRETQYFGPGTRLLVL.

The J gene is TRBJ2-5, the V gene TRBV2; D is unclear. The CDR3 contains 12 residues. V lost 4 bases to trimming and J lost 4 bases, with 7 bases between them. Germline V CDR1 and CDR2: SNHLY, FYNNEI. The CDR3 coding sequence is TGTGCCAGCAGTGGCCTCGGAGAGACCCAGTACTTC. Its translation: CASSGLGETQYF.

CDR3 sequence (DNA): TGTGCCAGCAGGACAGGGGACGAGCAGTACTTC. Amino acids: CASRTGDEQYF. The chain employs TRBV25-1 and TRBJ2-7, with 8 positions matching TRBD1. This CDR3 is built from 11 residues. Germline assignment: CDR1 MGHDK and CDR2 SYGVNS. Trimming at V came to 6 bases and at J to 5 bases, leaving 0 bases not matched to a gene.

This clone was counted only a few times. The rearrangement links TRBV5-4 to TRBJ2-7, with 11 bases lining up with TRBD2. In germline, CDR1 is SGHNT, CDR2 YYREEE (reference sequence). CDR3 length: 15 amino acids. Trimming at V came to 3 bases and at J to 3 bases, leaving 5 bases not matched to a gene. As DNA, the CDR3 is TGTGCCAGCAGCTCGACCGGGACTAGCGGCTACGAGCAGTACTTC. Translated, it gives CASSSTGTSGYEQYF.